Here is one TCR beta chain with its context. CDR1 is MNHEY and CDR2 is SMNVEV in the germline V gene (reference sequence). Trimming at V came to 6 bases and at J to 5 bases, leaving 7 bases not matched to a gene. The CDR3 extends over 14 amino acids. Some clones are missing from TCRdb's copy, which holds only in-frame ones; the method was immunoSEQ multiplex PCR. Of approximately 140,000 clones listed, roughly nine tenths are singletons. The data were obtained in a study of blood T cell repertoires in COVID-19. Material: peripheral blood. The chain employs TRBV27 and TRBJ1-2, with 9 bases that match TRBD1. This receptor was identified in a man aged 18-30 years with COVID-19, enrolled during active disease. The CDR3, as DNA: TGTGCCAGCAGCTCGGGACAGGGTTATTATGGCTACACCTTC. Translating it yields CASSSGQGYYGYTF.